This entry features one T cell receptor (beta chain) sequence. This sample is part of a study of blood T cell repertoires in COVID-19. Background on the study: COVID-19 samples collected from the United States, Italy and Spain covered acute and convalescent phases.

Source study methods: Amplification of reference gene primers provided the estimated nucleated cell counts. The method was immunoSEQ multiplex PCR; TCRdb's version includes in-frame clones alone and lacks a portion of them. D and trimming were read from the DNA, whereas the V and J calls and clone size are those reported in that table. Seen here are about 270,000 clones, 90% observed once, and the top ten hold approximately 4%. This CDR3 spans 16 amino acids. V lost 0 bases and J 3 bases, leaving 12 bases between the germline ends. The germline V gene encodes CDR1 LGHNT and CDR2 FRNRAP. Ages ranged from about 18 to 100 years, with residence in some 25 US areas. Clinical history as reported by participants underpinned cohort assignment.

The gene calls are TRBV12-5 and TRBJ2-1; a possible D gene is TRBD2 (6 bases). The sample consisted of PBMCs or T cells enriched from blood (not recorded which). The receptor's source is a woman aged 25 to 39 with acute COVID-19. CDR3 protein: CASGLVTGRYYNEQFF. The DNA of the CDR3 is TGTGCTAGTGGTTTGGTAACGGGGAGGTACTACAATGAGCAGTTCTTC.